This is a list of T cell receptor beta chains from one sample in a study of blood T cell repertoires in COVID-19. Method: immunoSEQ multiplex PCR; TCRdb's copy keeps in-frame clones and lacks some. This sample has some 120,000 clones; about 93% occur once, and the top ten carry about 2%. The sample consisted of peripheral blood. These receptors came from a man in his fifties with COVID-19, enrolled during active disease. The conserved cysteine and the conserved F or W are not part of the CDR3 here. Part of the rows lack a size; the others show once, few, many or a class for expanded clones.

NA	TRBV5-4	TRBJ1-2	ASSDRQGYGYGYT
NA	TRBV4-2	TRBJ2-3	ASSQDRRNTDTQY
NA	TRBV10-3	TRBJ2-1	AISYPLASGEQF
NA	TRBV27	TRBJ2-2	ASSFRGAWGIGELF
NA	TRBV1	TRBJ1-3	TSSQPVRGPGNTIY
NA	TRBV30	TRBJ1-4	AWSPGANEKLF
NA	TRBV9	TRBJ2-5	ASSSGLAEETQY
NA	TRBV5-1	TRBJ1-2	ASSPRLGGPYT
NA	TRBV19	TRBJ1-4	ASSITGDPNEKLF
NA	TRBV29-1	TRBJ1-2	TTEGGIRDGYT
few	TRBV10-1	TRBJ2-7	ASSAGFEQY
NA	TRBV5-5	TRBJ1-2	ASSRALLEAAYGYT
NA	TRBV5-6	TRBJ2-3	ASSLLSGGTTDTQY
NA	TRBV5-4	TRBJ1-2	ASSLESYGYT
NA	TRBV9	TRBJ2-5	ASSVVAAGETQY
NA	TRBV30	TRBJ2-5	AWSVGGGETQY
few	TRBV30	TRBJ1-1	AWRIPGRPEAF
NA	TRBV7-2	TRBJ2-5	ASNRGGGRSETQY
NA	TRBV29-1	TRBJ2-1	SVEAEGNEQF
NA	TRBV19	TRBJ2-3	ASSMSGRKTDTQY
NA	TRBV11-3	TRBJ1-1	ASSPGGNTEAF
NA	TRBV9	TRBJ2-2	ASSPSGRSIPGELF
NA	TRBV7-3	TRBJ2-2	ASSLGVNTGELF
NA	TRBV29-1	TRBJ2-1	SVVPAGQGYNEQF
NA	TRBV6-2/TRBV6-3	TRBJ1-1	ASSYNRGNTEAF
NA	TRBV29-1	TRBJ1-2	SFRDSTYGYT
NA	TRBV2	TRBJ2-5	ASSRDRSQETQY
once	TRBV27	TRBJ2-7	ASRTKAGGGYEQY
NA	TRBV30	TRBJ2-3	AWIPLGGQSTDTQY
NA	TRBV7-5	TRBJ2-1	VRSLGGTGFGTSGRRGDNNEQF
NA	TRBV11-3	TRBJ2-3	ASSSLETDTQY
NA	TRBV2	TRBJ2-3	ASSNGRGTDTQY
NA	TRBV6-5	TRBJ2-3	ASSYSPQSTDTQY
NA	TRBV12-3/TRBV12-4	TRBJ1-3	ASSPQGNTIY
NA	TRBV7-9	TRBJ1-2	ASSSSGEGLGGYT
NA	TRBV5-4	TRBJ2-1	ASSTGQGRNEQF
NA	TRBV6-5	TRBJ2-7	ASSGTGKDYEQY
NA	TRBV5-4	TRBJ1-1	ASSFPGGEAF
NA	TRBV5-1	TRBJ2-1	ASSFALAGSYNEQF
NA	TRBV6-2/TRBV6-3	TRBJ2-7	ASSYDMGGGSSYEQY
NA	TRBV28	TRBJ2-7	ASSLLLGETYEQY
NA	TRBV11-2	TRBJ1-1	ASSLEQHSIGEAF
NA	TRBV30	TRBJ1-6	AWSQGQSSSPLH
NA	TRBV5-6	TRBJ1-5	ASSLEDRGRNQPQH
once	TRBV5-1	TRBJ2-4	ASSLSPGGPENIQY
NA	TRBV27	TRBJ2-7	ASSLGSGKTYEQY
NA	TRBV15	TRBJ1-1	ATSRGRDTEAF
NA	TRBV11-2	TRBJ2-7	ASSSVRRKHEQY
NA	TRBV9	TRBJ2-7	ASSISPTSGGYEQY
NA	TRBV19	TRBJ2-3	ASRSGAGDGDTQY
NA	TRBV29-1	TRBJ2-7	SVLSDSYEQY
NA	TRBV5-8	TRBJ2-3	ASSTGQIFNTDTQY
NA	TRBV13	TRBJ2-2	ASSLSVGRGAGELF